Presented here are 16 T cell receptor beta chains from one specimen sequenced in a study of post-analysis software for immune sequencing data. Regarding the study as a whole: Relative to controls, patients had several TRBV segments at higher frequency, with TRBV5-6, TRBV5-1 and TRBV20-1 among these.

These TCRs are of unknown antigen specificity. The TCR beta cDNA libraries carried unique molecular identifiers. MiXCR was run by TCRdb on the PCR reads, yielding one entry per CDR3 protein. This sample has hundreds of thousands of distinct CDR3 sequences; 59% occur once, and the top ten carry 11%. The sequenced material came from blood. The receptors originated from a girl aged 2 to 10 with multiple sclerosis.

The J gene is TRBJ1-1, the V gene TRBV6-5; D is perhaps TRBD1 (6 bases). Germline assignment: CDR1 MNHEY and CDR2 SVGAGI. The CDR3 runs 15 residues. The V end was cut by 2 bases, the J end by 2 bases, with 12 bases between. Here the CDR3 reads CASSYAQGINTEAFF. Here the CDR3 DNA reads TGTGCCAGCAGTTACGCCCAGGGGATAAACACTGAAGCTTTCTTT.

The chain recombines TRBV5-6 with TRBJ1-2; a possible D gene is TRBD1 (6 bases). CDR1 is SGHDT and CDR2 is YYEEEE in the germline V gene. This CDR3 comprises 14 residues. Trimming cost V 4 bases and J 1 base, with 11 bases left between them. This CDR3 reads CASSPVGHNYGYTF. The CDR3 DNA sequence: TGTGCCAGCAGCCCGGTGGGACATAACTATGGCTACACCTTC.

V usage is TRBV4-3 and J usage is TRBJ2-3; 10 nucleotides agree with TRBD2. The germline gives CDR1 LGHNA, CDR2 YSLEER. Losses at the gene ends were 1 base for V and 6 bases for J; bases not matched to a gene: 7. The CDR3 runs 16 residues. CDR3 nucleotides: TGCGCCAGCAGCCAAGGGCCTTCTAGCGGGGGTGATACGCAGTATTTT. Protein product: CASSQGPSSGGDTQYF.

This clonotype was counted a few times. The CDR3 DNA reads as TGCAGCGTTGAGAGGGACACTCGGGACGGGCAGTACTTC. It encodes CSVERDTRDGQYF. The chain joins TRBV29-1 to TRBJ2-7, with D possibly matching TRBD1 (6 bases). This CDR3 spans 13 amino acids. Trimming removed 3 bases from V and 9 bases from J, with 18 bases in between. Germline CDR1 and CDR2: SQVTM and ANQGSEA.

The genes are TRBV29-1 and TRBJ1-2, with TRBD1 identical over 10 bases. This CDR3 spans 15 amino acids. The germline V gene has CDR1 SQVTM and CDR2 ANQGSEA. J gave up 4 bases and V 3 bases, and 8 bases lay outside the gene matches. DNA for the CDR3: TGCAGCGTTGAGGGGACAGGGGCGATCCCCTATGGCTACACCTTC. It translates to CSVEGTGAIPYGYTF.

This clonotype was recorded only once. The chain has TRBV6-1 and TRBJ1-2; tentatively, D is TRBD1 (5 bases). CDR1 is MNHNS and CDR2 is SASEGT in the germline V gene. V lost 7 bases to trimming and J lost 2 bases, with 17 bases between them. This CDR3 region has 15 residues. The CDR3 spells CASKRTTPSNYGYTF. The CDR3 nucleotides are TGTGCCAGCAAGCGGACAACCCCCTCCAACTATGGCTACACCTTC.

This clonotype appeared a few times. The V call is TRBV29-1, the J call TRBJ1-2; D is ambiguous. CDR1 and CDR2 from the germline V gene are SQVTM and ANQGSEA. The CDR3 length is 14 residues. The V and J ends lost 6 bases and 4 bases respectively, with 18 bases between them. The chain's CDR3 is CSVSRLLLSYGYTF. The CDR3 nucleotides read TGCAGCGTCAGCCGTCTTCTCCTTAGCTATGGCTACACCTTC.

This clonotype was seen a few times. This chain links TRBV20-1 with TRBJ1-2; D is unresolved. Per the germline V gene, CDR1 is DFQATT and CDR2 is SNEGSKA (reference sequence). The CDR3 extends over 16 amino acids. Deletions cut 0 bases from V and 3 bases from J, with 17 bases between. DNA of the CDR3: TGCAGTGCTAGAGAATCGGTCAGGCGCGCTCACTATGGCTACACCTTC. Its protein product is CSARESVRRAHYGYTF.

This clonotype has a single count. This chain connects TRBV4-1 to TRBJ2-7, with D perhaps being TRBD1 or TRBD2 (6 bases each). Deletions cut 0 bases from V and 0 bases from J, with 33 bases between. CDR1 MGHRA and CDR2 YSYEKL come from the germline V gene. There are 23 residues in the CDR3. This CDR3 reads CASSQEGLRQEGGRRGPSYEQYF. Written as DNA, the CDR3 is TGCGCCAGCAGCCAAGAAGGTCTCAGACAGGAAGGGGGGAGGAGAGGGCCCTCCTACGAGCAGTACTTC.

This clonotype was recorded once. The rearrangement links TRBV15 to TRBJ2-7, with a weak D call TRBD2 (6 bases). V was trimmed by 3 bases and J by 7 bases, leaving 25 bases between them. The CDR3 length is 17 residues. The germline CDR1 and CDR2 sequences are LNHNV and YYDKDF (reference sequence). CDR3 nucleotides: TGTGCCACCAGCAGCCTCTGGGTAGCGGCCTCCTACAATGAGCAGTACTTC. Translating it yields CATSSLWVAASYNEQYF.

This clonotype was recorded once. The chain combines TRBV10-3 with TRBJ2-5; the D is unclear. The germline V and J ends were trimmed by 0 bases and 2 bases, with 10 bases remaining between them. The germline gives CDR1 ENHRY, CDR2 SYGVKD. The CDR3 covers 15 residues. The CDR3 spells CAISESIGGQETQYF. The CDR3 coding sequence is TGTGCCATCAGTGAGTCGATTGGTGGTCAAGAGACCCAGTACTTC.

The chain combines TRBV7-9 with TRBJ2-1; D might be TRBD1 (6 bases). The CDR3 is made up of 15 amino acids. Germline loops: CDR1 SEHNR, CDR2 FQNEAQ (reference sequence). V lost 5 bases to trimming and J lost 8 bases, with 19 bases between them. The CDR3, as DNA: TGTGCCAGCAGCACCTCTCAGGGGAATTGGGATGAGCAGTTCTTC. The encoded protein is CASSTSQGNWDEQFF.

Worth noting for this clonotype: One end of the junction varies from germline; a read error may be responsible. The chain links TRBV20-1 to TRBJ2-1, with D possibly TRBD2 on 5 matching bases. CDR1 and CDR2 from the germline V gene are DFQATT and SNEGSKA (reference sequence). The CDR3 contains 16 residues. The CDR3 DNA reads as TGCAGTGCTGGAGATCGGTCCAGCGGTCTATACAATGAGCAGTTCTTC. Its translation is CSAGDRSSGLYNEQFF.

This chain connects TRBV6-2 or TRBV6-3 to TRBJ1-1; no clear D gene. This CDR3 contains 12 residues. Per germline, CDR1 MNHEY and CDR2 SVGEGT. V dropped 6 bases and J dropped 6 bases, with 11 bases sitting between them. The CDR3 sequence: CASRRSPAEAFF. CDR3 bases: TGTGCCAGCAGGAGATCCCCCGCTGAAGCTTTCTTT.

The chain recombines TRBV10-3 with TRBJ2-7; 9 positions match TRBD1. The CDR3 length is 14 residues. Trimming cost V 5 bases and J 0 bases; bases outside gene matches: 2. In germline, CDR1 is ENHRY, CDR2 SYGVKD. CDR3 residues: CAISRDRDSYEQYF. CDR3 in DNA: TGTGCCATCAGTCGGGACAGGGACTCCTACGAGCAGTACTTC.

The chain carries TRBV20-1 and TRBJ2-1; D unresolved. The CDR3 is 14 residues long. Germline assignment: CDR1 DFQATT and CDR2 SNEGSKA (reference sequence). The V end was cut by 3 bases, the J end by 0 bases, with 9 bases between. The CDR3 loop is CSARGRNSYNEQFF. CDR3 bases: TGCAGTGCTAGGGGCAGGAACTCCTACAATGAGCAGTTCTTC.